Given below is one T cell receptor beta chain in context. The antigen is undetermined. This entry belongs to a study of cytomegalovirus exposure and HLA in healthy donors. General observations from the study: CMV serostatus stood as the only immune exposure information on hand. A later analysis found common viral pathogens apparently linked to several of the most significant clusters.

The CDR3 contains 19 residues. V lost 0 bases to trimming and J lost 0 bases; unmatched junction nucleotides: 7. Germline CDR1 is SGHTA and CDR2 is FQGTGA. The PCR employed 60 Vbeta primers together with 13 Jbeta primers. The method was immunoSEQ multiplex PCR; TCRdb's version includes in-frame clones alone and lacks a portion of them. The sample carries approximately 100,000 clones, over 65% recorded once. This chain joins TRBV7-3 and TRBJ2-1, with 11 bases that match TRBD2. The sequenced material came from PBMCs. This sequence was found in a female donor in good health and CMV-seropositive. The CDR3 sequence: CASSLTGLAGASSYNEQFF. The CDR3 bases are TGTGCCAGCAGCTTAACCGGACTAGCGGGTGCTAGCTCCTACAATGAGCAGTTCTTC. Filled out from reference TRBV7-3 and TRBJ2-1, the complete variable domain reads GAGVSQTPSNKVTEKGKYVELRCDPISGHTALYWYRQSLGQGPEFLIYFQGTGAADDSGLPNDRFFAVRPEGSVSTLKIQRTERGDSAVYLCASSLTGLAGASSYNEQFFGPGTRLTVL.